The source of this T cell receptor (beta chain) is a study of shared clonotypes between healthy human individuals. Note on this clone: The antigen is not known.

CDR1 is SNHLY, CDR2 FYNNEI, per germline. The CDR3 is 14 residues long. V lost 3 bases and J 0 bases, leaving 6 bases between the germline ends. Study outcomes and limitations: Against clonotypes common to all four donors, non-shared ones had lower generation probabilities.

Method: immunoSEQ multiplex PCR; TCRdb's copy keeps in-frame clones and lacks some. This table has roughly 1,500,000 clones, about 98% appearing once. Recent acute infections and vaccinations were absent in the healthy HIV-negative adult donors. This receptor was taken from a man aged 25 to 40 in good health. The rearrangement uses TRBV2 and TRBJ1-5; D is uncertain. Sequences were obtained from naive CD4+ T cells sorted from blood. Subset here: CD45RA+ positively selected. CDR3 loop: CASSDRHSNQPQHF. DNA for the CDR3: TGTGCCAGCAGTGACAGGCATAGCAATCAGCCCCAGCATTTT.